Below are 16 T cell receptor beta chains sequenced from a single sample in a study of blood T cell repertoires in COVID-19. Clones were sequenced by immunoSEQ multiplex PCR, and TCRdb holds only the in-frame ones, with some missing. This repertoire shows around 260,000 clones, around 92% found once; its top ten account for about 2.5%. The sample consisted of peripheral blood. Receptors were obtained from a person between 18 and 30 years old with COVID-19, enrolled during active disease.

The CDR3 protein is CASRGASSYNSPLHF. CDR3 nucleotides: TGTGCCAGCAGGGGGGCGAGCTCCTATAATTCACCCCTCCACTTT. The chain has TRBV3-1 (or the pseudogene TRBV3-2) and TRBJ1-6; the D gene is possibly TRBD1 (6 bases). V was shortened by 6 bases and J by 0 bases, with 9 bases between the two germline ends. Germline CDR1 LGHDT, CDR2 YNNKEL (reference sequence). The CDR3 has 15 residues.

This clone has ten or more counts. The CDR3 spells CASSHGLDTGELFF. The DNA of the CDR3 is TGTGCCAGCAGCCACGGACTAGACACCGGGGAGCTGTTTTTT. The chain joins TRBV4-2 to TRBJ2-2; 7 bases are a match to TRBD2. The CDR3 sequence is 14 residues long. J lost 3 bases, V lost 3 bases, and 1 base had no gene match. Looked up from germline, CDR1 is LGHNA and CDR2 is YNFKEQ.

J is TRBJ1-2 and V is TRBV7-2, with D possibly TRBD1 on 6 matching bases. Looked up from germline, CDR1 is SGHTA and CDR2 is FQGNSA. V was trimmed by 3 bases and J by 5 bases, leaving 16 bases between them. The length of the CDR3 is 15 residues. The CDR3 DNA is TGTGCCAGCAGCTTCGGGGGGCCTAAGGGATATGGCTACACCTTC. Its protein is CASSFGGPKGYGYTF.

The chain recombines TRBV28 with TRBJ1-2, with D possibly being TRBD1 (6 bases). This CDR3 has 13 amino acids. The germline gives CDR1 MDHEN, CDR2 SYDVKM. V gave up 6 bases and J gave up 2 bases, with 10 bases separating them. CDR3 sequence: CASRDTGNYGYTF. The CDR3 coding sequence is TGTGCCAGCAGGGATACAGGGAACTATGGCTACACCTTC.

This chain links TRBV27 with TRBJ2-5; D might be TRBD2 (5 bases). Germline V gene lookup returns CDR1 MNHEY and CDR2 SMNVEV (reference sequence). V lost 5 bases to trimming and J lost 2 bases, with 6 bases between them. The CDR3 runs 12 residues. CDR3 bases: TGTGCCAGCAGTGGCGGGCAAGAGACCCAGTACTTC. Translation gives CASSGGQETQYF.

This rearrangement joins TRBV7-9 to TRBJ2-5, with 13 bases fitting TRBD2. V dropped 4 bases and J dropped 3; count of bases not matched to a gene: 11. The CDR3 totals 18 residues. The V gene's germline CDR1 is SEHNR and CDR2 FQNEAQ (reference sequence). The CDR3 nucleotides read TGTGCCAGCAGCTCTTCAAGGTTGACTAGCGGGAGGAAAGAGACCCAGTACTTC. Translated: CASSSSRLTSGRKETQYF.

The chain is built from TRBV12-5 and TRBJ2-2, with D maybe TRBD1 (5 bases). The length of the CDR3 is 15 residues. Per the germline V gene, CDR1 is LGHNT and CDR2 is FRNRAP. Between the trimmed V and J ends, which lost 3 bases and 1 base, there was a span of 9 bases. CDR3 in DNA: TGTGCTAGTGGTTTCGGCACAGGGAACACCGGGGAGCTGTTTTTT. Amino acids: CASGFGTGNTGELFF.

The chain couples TRBV27 to TRBJ2-3; 10 bases line up with TRBD2. The V gene's germline CDR1 is MNHEY and CDR2 SMNVEV (reference sequence). The CDR3 extends over 16 amino acids. The V and J ends lost 5 bases and 6 bases, in that order; junction bases with no gene match: 11. The CDR3: CASSPGSGLAKDTQYF. DNA of the CDR3: TGTGCCAGCAGTCCCGGCTCGGGACTAGCGAAGGATACGCAGTATTTT.

This clone showed up just a few times. This sequence joins TRBV3-1 (or the pseudogene TRBV3-2) and TRBJ2-5, with D possibly being TRBD2 (7 bases). Germline CDR1 LGHDT, CDR2 YNNKEL (reference sequence). This CDR3 spans 14 amino acids. The V and J ends lost 4 bases and 4 bases respectively, with 13 bases between them. This chain's CDR3 is CASSRDGGRETQYF. The CDR3 region has the DNA TGTGCCAGCAGCCGAGACGGGGGGCGAGAGACCCAGTACTTC.

Comments on this clone: Other nucleotide sequences from this sample produce the same CDR3. The chain recombines TRBV9 with TRBJ2-5; D perhaps matches TRBD2 (6 bases). The CDR3 extends over 13 amino acids. Germline V gives CDR1 SGDLS, CDR2 YYNGEE. V was clipped by 3 bases and J by 2 bases, with 8 bases between them. The CDR3 sequence is CASSGREQETQYF. The CDR3 nucleotides read TGTGCCAGCAGCGGACGGGAGCAAGAGACCCAGTACTTC.

The gene calls are TRBV5-6 and TRBJ2-7; TRBD1 agrees at 7 bases. This CDR3 has 17 amino acids. The germline V gene encodes CDR1 SGHDT and CDR2 YYEEEE. Trimming removed 4 bases from V and 1 base from J; junction bases left unmatched: 14. The CDR3 loop reads CASSQTLRRQGSYEQYF. CDR3 nucleotides: TGTGCCAGCAGCCAAACCCTCCGCCGACAGGGTTCCTACGAGCAGTACTTC.

The V gene is TRBV7-2, the J gene TRBJ1-6, with D perhaps matching TRBD1 (6 bases). Trimming stripped 6 bases from V and 17 bases from J, with 20 bases between. The germline CDR1 and CDR2 sequences are SGHTA and FQGNSA. This CDR3 has 13 residues. This chain's CDR3 is CASSLMSGQGFHF. CDR3 DNA: TGTGCCAGCAGTTTAATGTCGGGACAAGGGTTCCACTTT.

The V and J genes are TRBV19 and TRBJ2-1; 7 positions agree with TRBD2. Germline-derived CDR1 and CDR2 are LNHDA and SQIVND (reference sequence). The CDR3 totals 20 residues. J gave up 3 bases and V 1 base, and 18 bases lay outside the gene matches. The CDR3 spells CASSIAQGVTRWEGYNEQFF. The CDR3 DNA sequence: TGTGCCAGTAGTATAGCCCAGGGTGTGACTAGGTGGGAGGGCTACAATGAGCAGTTCTTC.

CDR3 nucleotide sequence: TGTGCCAGCCGAGACTACAATGAGCAGTTCTTC. It specifies CASRDYNEQFF. This rearrangement joins TRBV27 to TRBJ2-1; D uncertain. From germline, CDR1 is MNHEY and CDR2 SMNVEV (reference sequence). The CDR3 extends over 11 amino acids. The V end was cut by 8 bases, the J end by 3 bases, with 5 bases between.

J is TRBJ1-1 and V is TRBV6-5; the D is unclear. There are 13 residues in the CDR3. The germline V and J ends were trimmed by 7 bases and 1 base, with 10 bases remaining between them. Germline V lookup: CDR1 MNHEY, CDR2 SVGAGI. CDR3 sequence (DNA): TGTGCCAGCACGAGGTCTTCGAACACTGAAGCTTTCTTT. Amino acids: CASTRSSNTEAFF.

This chain links TRBV12-3 or TRBV12-4 with TRBJ1-5; 10 bases are shared with TRBD1. V was pared by 6 bases and J by 7 bases, with 3 bases of the junction left unmatched. This CDR3 spans 13 amino acids. DNA for the CDR3: TGTGCCAGCAGAGGACAGGGGGAACAGCCCCAGCATTTT. This encodes CASRGQGEQPQHF.